These T cell receptor beta chains were read from a single sample in a study of blood T cell repertoires in COVID-19. Here immunoSEQ multiplex PCR was the method, and the copy in TCRdb shows in-frame clones only, minus some. The table shows 220,000 or so clones, with about four fifths occurring only once. The specimen sequenced was PBMCs or T cells enriched from blood (not recorded which). These TCRs come from a woman between 40 and 55 years old with acute COVID-19. CDR3s include the opening cysteine and the closing phenylalanine or tryptophan. The D gene is left open where the match is weak. Clone size is stated in some rows and not others, as once, few, many or a class when expanded.

size,D,J,V,DNA,CDR3
few,TRBD1,TRBJ1-1,TRBV4-1,TGCGCCAGCAGCCCTGGACAGGGACGTAGGATGAACACTGAAGCTTTCTTT,CASSPGQGRRMNTEAFF
NA,NA,TRBJ2-7,TRBV28,TGTGCCAGCAGGGGGGGTTTGTGGGCAGAGCAGTACTTC,CASRGGLWAEQYF
once,TRBD1,TRBJ1-1,TRBV12-3/TRBV12-4,TGTGCCAGCAGACAGGGGCGCACTGAAGCTTTCTTT,CASRQGRTEAFF
once,NA,TRBJ1-6,TRBV19,TGTGCCAGTAGTATAGCGGCGGGGAATTCACCCCTCCACTTT,CASSIAAGNSPLHF
NA,NA,TRBJ1-4,TRBV24-1,TGTGCCACCATTGCGGAGGCGGGGAGACCTAATGAAAAACTGTTTTTT,CATIAEAGRPNEKLFF
NA,NA,TRBJ1-2,TRBV24-1,TGTGCCACCAGTGATTTTGGGCAGGGAATAATTGGCTACACCTTC,CATSDFGQGIIGYTF
NA,TRBD1,TRBJ2-7,TRBV6-5,TGTGCCAGCAAGATGGGACAGGGGCTGTACGAGCAGTACTTC,CASKMGQGLYEQYF
few,TRBD1,TRBJ1-4,TRBV5-1,TGCGCCAGCACCGAGACCGGGACAGGGGGAGAAAAACTGTTTTTT,CASTETGTGGEKLFF
once,TRBD2,TRBJ2-1,TRBV5-4,TGTGCCAGCAGCTCCCCTCTGACTAGCAGGCGCTCCTACAATGAGCAGTTCTTC,CASSSPLTSRRSYNEQFF
NA,TRBD1,TRBJ1-3,TRBV3-1/TRBV3-2,TGTGCCAGCAACAACAGGGGCAGGGATGGAAACACCATATATTTT,CASNNRGRDGNTIYF
NA,TRBD2,TRBJ2-7,TRBV7-9,TGTGCCAGCAGCTTAGGGACTAGGCCCTACGAGCAGTACTTC,CASSLGTRPYEQYF
NA,TRBD1,TRBJ2-2,TRBV29-1,TGCAGCGTTGAAGGACAGGGCACCGGGGAGCTGTTTTTT,CSVEGQGTGELFF